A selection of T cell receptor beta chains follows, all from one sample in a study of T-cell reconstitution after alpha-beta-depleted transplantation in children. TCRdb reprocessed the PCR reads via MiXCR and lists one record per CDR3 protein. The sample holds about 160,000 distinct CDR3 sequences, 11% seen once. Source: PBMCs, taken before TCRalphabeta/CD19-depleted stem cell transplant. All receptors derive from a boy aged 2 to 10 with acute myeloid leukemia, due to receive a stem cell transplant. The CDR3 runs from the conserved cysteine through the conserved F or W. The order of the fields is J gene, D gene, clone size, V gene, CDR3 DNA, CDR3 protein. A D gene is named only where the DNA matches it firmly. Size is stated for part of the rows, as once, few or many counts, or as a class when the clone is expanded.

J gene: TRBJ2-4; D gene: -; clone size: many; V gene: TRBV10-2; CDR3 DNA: TGCGCCAGCAGTGAGTTGGGGGGACTAGCCAAAAACATTCAGTACTTC; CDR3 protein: CASSELGGLAKNIQYF
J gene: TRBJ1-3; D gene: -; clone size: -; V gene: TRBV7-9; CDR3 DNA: TGTGCCAGCAGCATTAGGGCGACCGGAAACACCATATATTTT; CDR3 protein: CASSIRATGNTIYF
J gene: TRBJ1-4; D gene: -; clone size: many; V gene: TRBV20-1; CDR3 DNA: TGCAGTGCTAGAGGGGCCCCCGATGAAAAACTGTTTTTT; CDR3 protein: CSARGAPDEKLFF
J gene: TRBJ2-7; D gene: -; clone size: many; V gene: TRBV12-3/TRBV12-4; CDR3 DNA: TGTGCCAGCAGTTTAGGGGGAATTGACTACGAGCAGTACTTC; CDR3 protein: CASSLGGIDYEQYF
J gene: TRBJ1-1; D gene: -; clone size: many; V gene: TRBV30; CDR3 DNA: TGTGCCTGGAGTGATCCGGGACGGATGAACACTGAAGCTTTCTTT; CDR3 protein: CAWSDPGRMNTEAFF
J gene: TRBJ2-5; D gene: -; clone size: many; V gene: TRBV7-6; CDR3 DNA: TGTGCCAGCAGCCACCGGGACAACCAAGAGACCCAGTACTTC; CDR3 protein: CASSHRDNQETQYF
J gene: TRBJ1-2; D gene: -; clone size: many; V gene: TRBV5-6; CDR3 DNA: TGTGCCAGCAGCCTAGATACCCTCTATGGCTACACCTTC; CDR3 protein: CASSLDTLYGYTF
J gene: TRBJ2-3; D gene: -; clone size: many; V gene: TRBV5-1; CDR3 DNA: TGCGCCAGCAGAACTGTTTCTAGCACAGATACGCAGTATTTT; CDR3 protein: CASRTVSSTDTQYF
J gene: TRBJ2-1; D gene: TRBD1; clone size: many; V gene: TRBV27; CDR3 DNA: TGTGCCAGCAGTCTCGGGACAGGGGGGAACAATGAGCAGTTCTTC; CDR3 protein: CASSLGTGGNNEQFF
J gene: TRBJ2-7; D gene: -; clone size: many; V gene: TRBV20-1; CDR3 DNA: TGCAGTGGGCGGCTTAGCGGTAGCTCCTACGAGCAGTACTTC; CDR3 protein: CSGRLSGSSYEQYF
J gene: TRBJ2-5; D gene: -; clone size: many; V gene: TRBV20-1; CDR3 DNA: TGCAGTGCTAGAGCTGGGGCCGTGGCCCAGTACTTC; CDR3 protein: CSARAGAVAQYF
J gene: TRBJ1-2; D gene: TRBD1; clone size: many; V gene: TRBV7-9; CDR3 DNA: TGTGCCAGCAGCGCTGGACAGGGCTATGGCTACACCTTC; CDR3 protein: CASSAGQGYGYTF
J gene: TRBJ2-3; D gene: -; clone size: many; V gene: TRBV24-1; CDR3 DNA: TGTGCCACCAGTGACACCGCGGGCCAGGGGCCCACAGATACGCAGTATTTT; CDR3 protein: CATSDTAGQGPTDTQYF
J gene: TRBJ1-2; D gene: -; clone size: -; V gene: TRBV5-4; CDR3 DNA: TGTGCCAGCAGCCGGTGGGGGGCAGGGGATAACTATGGCTACACCTTC; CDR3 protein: CASSRWGAGDNYGYTF
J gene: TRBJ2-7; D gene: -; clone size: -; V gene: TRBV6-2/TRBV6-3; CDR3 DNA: TGTGCCAGCAGTTTCGGTCGCTTGGGGCGCTCCTACGAGCAGTACTTC; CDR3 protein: CASSFGRLGRSYEQYF
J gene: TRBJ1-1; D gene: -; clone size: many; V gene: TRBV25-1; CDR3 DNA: TGTGCCAGCAGTTTCACAGGGAGCACTGAAGCTTTCTTT; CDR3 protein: CASSFTGSTEAFF
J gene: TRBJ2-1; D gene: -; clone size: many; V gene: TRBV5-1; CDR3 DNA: TGCGCCAGCAGCTTTGAGGATGAGCAGTTCTTC; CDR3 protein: CASSFEDEQFF
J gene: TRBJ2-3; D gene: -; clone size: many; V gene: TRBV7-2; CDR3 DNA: TGTGCCAGCAGCTTAGGCCCGGACAGCACAGATACGCAGTATTTT; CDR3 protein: CASSLGPDSTDTQYF
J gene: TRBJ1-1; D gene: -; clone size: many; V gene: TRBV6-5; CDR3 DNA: TGTGCCAGCAGTTACATGCTGGAGGAGGCTGAAGCTTTCTTT; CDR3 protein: CASSYMLEEAEAFF
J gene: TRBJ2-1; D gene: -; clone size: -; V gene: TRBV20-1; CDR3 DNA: TGCAGTGCGCTAGAGGGGCCGGATGATGAGCAGTTCTTC; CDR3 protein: CSALEGPDDEQFF
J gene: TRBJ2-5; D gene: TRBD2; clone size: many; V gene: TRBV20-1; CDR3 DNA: TGCAGTGGACCGGGACTAGCGGGTGGCGGGGCCCAGTACTTC; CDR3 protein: CSGPGLAGGGAQYF
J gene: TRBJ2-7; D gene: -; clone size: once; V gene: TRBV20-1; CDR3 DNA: TGCAGTGCTAGACTAAAAACCTACGAGCAGTACTTC; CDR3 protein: CSARLKTYEQYF
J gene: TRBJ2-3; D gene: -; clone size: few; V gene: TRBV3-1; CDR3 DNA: TGTGCCAGCAGCCAACCAGGGTTAAGCACAGATACGCAGTATTTT; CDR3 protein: CASSQPGLSTDTQYF
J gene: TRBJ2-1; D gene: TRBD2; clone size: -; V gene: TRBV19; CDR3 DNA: TGTGCCAGTAGTATTGTTCCGGGGGGGCCTGTCAATGAGCAGTTCTTC; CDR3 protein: CASSIVPGGPVNEQFF
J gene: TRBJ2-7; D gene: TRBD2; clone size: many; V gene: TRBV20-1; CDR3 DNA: TGCAGTGCTAGTGGGGCTAGCGGAAAACCCTACGAGCAGTACTTC; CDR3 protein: CSASGASGKPYEQYF
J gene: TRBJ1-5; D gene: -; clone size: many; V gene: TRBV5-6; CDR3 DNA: TGTGCCAGCAGCTTTTTTAAGGGGCTGACGGAACAGCCCCAGCATTTT; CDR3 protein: CASSFFKGLTEQPQHF
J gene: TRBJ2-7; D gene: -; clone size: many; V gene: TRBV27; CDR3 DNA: TGTGCCAGCAGTTGGGACATCAGCTCCTACGAGCAGTACTTC; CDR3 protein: CASSWDISSYEQYF
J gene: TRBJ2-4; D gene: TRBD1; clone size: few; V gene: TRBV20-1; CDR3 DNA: TGCAGTGCTAGAGATATAGGGGGCATGGGAAACATTCAGTACTTC; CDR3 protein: CSARDIGGMGNIQYF